This passage covers 13 T cell receptor beta chains from one sample sequenced in a study of blood T cell repertoires in COVID-19. Here immunoSEQ multiplex PCR was the method, and the copy in TCRdb shows in-frame clones only, minus some. The sample carries 150,000 or so clones, about 87% recorded once. The specimen sequenced was peripheral blood. The receptors were sampled from a woman aged 45-65 years with acute or convalescent COVID-19.

This chain uses TRBV19 with TRBJ1-2; D unclear. Germline V gene sequence: CDR1 LNHDA, CDR2 SQIVND (reference sequence). The V gene lost 7 bases and the J gene lost 1 base, with 7 bases spanning the gap. The CDR3 consists of 12 residues. The CDR3 region is CASIEDNYGYTF. CDR3 DNA sequence: TGTGCCAGTATCGAGGATAACTATGGCTACACCTTC.

V usage is TRBV6-5 and J usage is TRBJ1-1; TRBD1 matches 7 bases. Per the germline V gene, CDR1 is MNHEY and CDR2 is SVGAGI. This CDR3 spans 15 amino acids. V lost 0 bases and J lost 0; bases outside the gene matches: 1. The CDR3 region is CASSYSGQLNTEAFF. The DNA of the CDR3 is TGTGCCAGCAGTTACTCGGGACAGTTGAACACTGAAGCTTTCTTT.

The rearrangement links TRBV29-1 to TRBJ2-7, with TRBD2 matching over 10 bases. V trimming: 2 bases; J trimming: 6 bases; junction bases outside the gene matches: 4. CDR1 and CDR2 (germline): SQVTM, ANQGSEA. The CDR3 is made up of 13 amino acids. The CDR3 DNA is TGCAGCGTTGAACTAGCGGGAGTTCGCGAGCAGTACTTC. Protein sequence: CSVELAGVREQYF.

The genes are TRBV5-5 and TRBJ2-5, with D hard to call. CDR3 length: 13 residues. V was pared by 4 bases and J by 7 bases, with 14 bases between. Germline CDR1 SGHKS, CDR2 YYEKEE (reference sequence). CDR3 nucleotide sequence: TGTGCCAGCAGCACCTCGGTCGCAGGGACCCAGTACTTC. Translating gives CASSTSVAGTQYF.

J is TRBJ2-5 and V is TRBV7-2; a weak D match, TRBD1 (6 bases). Germline loops: CDR1 SGHTA, CDR2 FQGNSA. V lost 5 bases and J lost 5, with 18 bases in between. The CDR3 has 15 residues. As DNA, the CDR3 is TGTGCCAGCAGCCCCAACTGGGGGCCGGGGGAGACCCAGTACTTC. Encoded protein: CASSPNWGPGETQYF.

Only one count was recorded for this clone. The chain carries TRBV5-6 and TRBJ2-7; 11 bases line up with TRBD1. Germline assignment: CDR1 SGHDT and CDR2 YYEEEE. The CDR3 sequence is 15 residues long. Trimming at V came to 3 bases and at J to 3 bases, leaving 5 bases not matched to a gene. The CDR3 here is CASSSGTGGFYEQYF. CDR3 nucleotides: TGTGCCAGCAGCTCCGGGACAGGGGGGTTCTACGAGCAGTACTTC.

The chain links TRBV2 to TRBJ1-5, with TRBD1 matching over 8 bases. CDR3 length: 14 residues. The J segment lost 6 bases and the V segment lost 5 bases, leaving 6 bases of the junction unmatched. The V gene's germline CDR1 is SNHLY and CDR2 FYNNEI. For the CDR3, the DNA is TGTGCCAGCAGTCAAGACAGGGGTGGTCAGCCCCAGCATTTT. Translation: CASSQDRGGQPQHF.

The chain's CDR3 is CASWAPLGVGYTF. The CDR3 DNA reads as TGTGCCAGTTGGGCCCCGTTAGGGGTTGGCTACACCTTC. This chain uses TRBV21-1 with TRBJ1-2; TRBD1 reflects the table's D call only, with no check against the DNA. TRBV21-1 is a pseudogene segment. This CDR3 region has 13 residues.

CDR3 coding DNA: TGTGCCAGTAACGGACAGGGGTCCCTGGCTAACTATGGCTACACCTTC. Translation: CASNGQGSLANYGYTF. V gene TRBV19 combines with J gene TRBJ1-2; 9 nucleotides align to TRBD1. The CDR3 spans 16 residues. J was trimmed by 0 bases and V by 7 bases; bases with no gene match: 9. Germline V CDR1 and CDR2: LNHDA, SQIVND (reference sequence). The complete variable domain, with remaining parts taken from reference TRBV19 and TRBJ1-2, reads DGGITQSPKYLFRKEGQNVTLSCEQNLNHDAMYWYRQDPGQGLRLIYYSQIVNDFQKGDIAEGYSVSREKKESFPLTVTSAQKNPTAFYLCASNGQGSLANYGYTFGSGTRLTVV.

The chain recombines TRBV21-1 with TRBJ2-5; the listed D gene, TRBD1, was not tested against the DNA. TRBV21-1 is a pseudogene segment. This CDR3 has 12 residues. The CDR3 sequence: CASRQGRETQYF. The CDR3 DNA follows: TGTGCCAGCAGACAGGGAAGGGAGACCCAGTACTTC.

This sequence joins TRBV9 and TRBJ1-6; unclear D gene. The CDR3 covers 14 residues. The V and J ends lost 2 bases and 1 base respectively, with 4 bases between them. The germline V gene encodes CDR1 SGDLS and CDR2 YYNGEE. The CDR3: CASSVQSYNSPLHF. The CDR3 DNA follows: TGTGCCAGCAGCGTTCAGTCCTATAATTCACCCCTCCACTTT.

The chain carries TRBV7-3 and TRBJ1-1; D unresolved. The V gene lost 8 bases and the J gene lost 1 base, with 11 bases spanning the gap. This CDR3 comprises 13 residues. Germline V CDR1 and CDR2: SGHTA, FQGTGA. CDR3 sequence reads: CASLEQPNTEAFF. The DNA for the CDR3 is TGTGCCAGCTTGGAACAGCCGAACACTGAAGCTTTCTTT.

The chain employs TRBV27 and TRBJ1-5; D is uncertain. Trimming left V 3 bases short and J 0 bases short, with 15 bases between. The CDR3 runs 17 residues. Germline V gives CDR1 MNHEY, CDR2 SMNVEV (reference sequence). CDR3 in amino acids: CASSFVPPGGSNQPQHF. Here the CDR3 DNA reads TGTGCCAGCAGTTTCGTGCCCCCGGGAGGTAGCAATCAGCCCCAGCATTTT.